These T cell receptor beta chains were read from a single sample in a study of beta chain features in type 1 diabetes. Assay used: immunoSEQ multiplex PCR; TCRdb lists only in-frame clones, some missing. The repertoire holds 300,000 to 350,000 clones, about 15% seen once, with over 5% in the top ten. The sample consisted of central memory CD4+ T cells from blood. Receptor source: a man aged 30 to 39 in good health. CDR3s include the opening cysteine and the closing phenylalanine or tryptophan. D genes are given only for firm matches. Expanded clones are given a class, and other clones once, few, many or no size at all.

few 15 - TRBJ2-6 TRBV4-3 CASSQAGGGANVLTF TGCGCCAGCAGCCAAGCGGGGGGCGGGGCCAACGTCCTGACTTTC
few 14 - TRBJ2-2 TRBV7-9 CASSLMGAIGELFF TGTGCCAGCAGCTTAATGGGGGCAATCGGGGAGCTGTTTTTT
- 14 - TRBJ2-5 TRBV2 CASTVVGGQETQYF TGTGCCAGCACTGTGGTGGGGGGTCAAGAGACCCAGTACTTC
few 16 TRBD2 TRBJ2-3 TRBV19 CASSTTSGEGPDTQYF TGTGCCAGTAGTACGACTAGCGGAGAGGGCCCAGATACGCAGTATTTT
few 15 TRBD1 TRBJ1-3 TRBV5-1 CASSVGQGTGNTIYF TGCGCCAGCAGCGTGGGACAGGGTACTGGAAACACCATATATTTT
- 14 - TRBJ1-2 TRBV7-9 CASSRGEGYYGYTF TGTGCCAGCAGTAGAGGGGAGGGATACTATGGCTACACCTTC
- 13 TRBD2 TRBJ2-7 TRBV5-1 CASSSGPGGEQYF TGCGCCAGCAGCTCCGGGCCGGGGGGTGAGCAGTACTTC
- 17 TRBD2 TRBJ2-3 TRBV7-2 CASSILTSGTRTDTQYF TGTGCCAGCAGCATACTGACTAGCGGGACTAGAACAGATACGCAGTATTTT
few 17 - TRBJ2-2 TRBV7-2 CASSLERGALNTGELFF TGTGCCAGCAGCTTAGAGAGGGGGGCTCTGAACACCGGGGAGCTGTTTTTT
few 16 - TRBJ2-7 TRBV4-2 CASSDDRRGGASEQYF TGTGCCAGCAGCGACGACAGGCGGGGCGGGGCGAGCGAGCAGTACTTC
few 14 - TRBJ2-5 TRBV6-1 CASTLSGYRETQYF TGTGCCAGCACCCTCAGTGGCTACCGAGAGACCCAGTACTTC
few 15 - TRBJ2-7 TRBV7-9 CASTTGSPSTYEQYF TGTGCCAGCACTACAGGGAGTCCTTCAACATACGAGCAGTACTTC
- 14 - TRBJ1-1 TRBV1 CTSSQEDGYPEAFF TGCACCAGCAGCCAAGAAGACGGGTACCCTGAAGCTTTCTTT
few 13 - TRBJ1-2 TRBV5-1 CASSFDTNYGYTF TGCGCCAGCAGCTTCGACACTAACTATGGCTACACCTTC
- 13 - TRBJ1-2 TRBV6-5 CASSLTSNYGYTF TGTGCCAGCAGTTTAACATCTAACTATGGCTACACCTTC
few 16 TRBD1 TRBJ2-6 TRBV4-3 CASSLGQGAGANVLTF TGCGCCAGCAGCCTTGGACAGGGTGCCGGGGCCAACGTCCTGACTTTC
- 11 - TRBJ2-5 TRBV7-9 CASSLDETQYF TGTGCCAGCAGCTTGGACGAGACCCAGTACTTC
many 15 - TRBJ1-2 TRBV18 CASSPQRDGAYGYTF TGTGCCAGCTCACCACAGAGGGATGGGGCCTATGGCTACACCTTC
- 15 TRBD1 TRBJ1-6 TRBV10-2 CASSLETGSNSPLHF TGCGCCAGCAGTTTAGAGACAGGGTCTAATTCACCCCTCCACTTT
few 14 - TRBJ2-3 TRBV15 CATSSDPGADTQYF TGTGCCACCAGCAGTGACCCCGGGGCCGATACGCAGTATTTT
few 18 - TRBJ1-5 TRBV19 CASSIGSRLYDWSQPQHF TGTGCCAGTAGTATTGGCTCGCGGCTCTATGATTGGAGTCAGCCCCAGCATTTT
- 14 TRBD1 TRBJ2-6 TRBV7-2 CASKTGAGANVLTF TGTGCCAGCAAAACAGGGGCTGGGGCCAACGTCCTGACTTTC
- 14 - TRBJ2-3 TRBV6-1 CASQSGSGTDTQYF TGTGCCAGCCAGTCTGGGAGCGGCACAGATACGCAGTATTTT
few 13 TRBD2 TRBJ2-5 TRBV6-1 CASQRGGKETQYF TGTGCCAGTCAACGCGGGGGAAAAGAGACCCAGTACTTC